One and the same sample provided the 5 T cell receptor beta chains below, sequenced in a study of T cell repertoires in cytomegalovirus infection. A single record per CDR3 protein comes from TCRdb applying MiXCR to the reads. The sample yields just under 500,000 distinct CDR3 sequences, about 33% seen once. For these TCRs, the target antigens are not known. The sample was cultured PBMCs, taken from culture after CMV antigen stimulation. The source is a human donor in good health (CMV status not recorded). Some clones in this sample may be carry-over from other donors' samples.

CDR3 nucleotides: TGTGCCAGCAGCTTACGGGAGCGGAGGTACGAGCAGTACTTC. It codes for CASSLRERRYEQYF. J is TRBJ2-7 and V is TRBV7-3; D perhaps matches TRBD2 (6 bases). The germline V and J ends were trimmed by 2 bases and 4 bases, with 12 bases remaining between them. CDR3 size: 14 residues. The germline gives CDR1 SGHTA, CDR2 FQGTGA.

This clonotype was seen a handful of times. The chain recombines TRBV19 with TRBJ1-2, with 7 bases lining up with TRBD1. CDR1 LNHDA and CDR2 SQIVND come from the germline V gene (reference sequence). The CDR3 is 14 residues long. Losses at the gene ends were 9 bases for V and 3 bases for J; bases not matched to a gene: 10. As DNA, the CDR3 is TGTGCCAGCAAAAGACAGGGTAAATACTATGGCTACACCTTC. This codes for CASKRQGKYYGYTF.

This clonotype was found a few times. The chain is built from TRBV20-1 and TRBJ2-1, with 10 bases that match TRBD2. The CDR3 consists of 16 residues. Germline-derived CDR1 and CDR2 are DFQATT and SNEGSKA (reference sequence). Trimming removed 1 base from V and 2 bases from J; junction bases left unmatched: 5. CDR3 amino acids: CSARARAGGTYNEQFF. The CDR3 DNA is TGCAGTGCTAGAGCAAGAGCGGGAGGGACCTACAATGAGCAGTTCTTC.

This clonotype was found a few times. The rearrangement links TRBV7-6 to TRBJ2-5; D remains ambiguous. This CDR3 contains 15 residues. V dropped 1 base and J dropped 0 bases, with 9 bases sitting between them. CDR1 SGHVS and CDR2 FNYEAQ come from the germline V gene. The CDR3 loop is CASSLVPGNQETQYF. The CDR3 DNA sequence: TGTGCCAGCAGCTTAGTTCCCGGAAACCAAGAGACCCAGTACTTC.

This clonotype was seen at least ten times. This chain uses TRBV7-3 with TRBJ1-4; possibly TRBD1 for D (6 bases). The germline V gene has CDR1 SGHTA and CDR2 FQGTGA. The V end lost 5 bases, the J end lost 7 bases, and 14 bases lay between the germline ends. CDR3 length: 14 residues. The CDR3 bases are TGTGCCAGCAGCCTCGGGACAAAGGGTGAAAAACTGTTTTTT. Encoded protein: CASSLGTKGEKLFF.